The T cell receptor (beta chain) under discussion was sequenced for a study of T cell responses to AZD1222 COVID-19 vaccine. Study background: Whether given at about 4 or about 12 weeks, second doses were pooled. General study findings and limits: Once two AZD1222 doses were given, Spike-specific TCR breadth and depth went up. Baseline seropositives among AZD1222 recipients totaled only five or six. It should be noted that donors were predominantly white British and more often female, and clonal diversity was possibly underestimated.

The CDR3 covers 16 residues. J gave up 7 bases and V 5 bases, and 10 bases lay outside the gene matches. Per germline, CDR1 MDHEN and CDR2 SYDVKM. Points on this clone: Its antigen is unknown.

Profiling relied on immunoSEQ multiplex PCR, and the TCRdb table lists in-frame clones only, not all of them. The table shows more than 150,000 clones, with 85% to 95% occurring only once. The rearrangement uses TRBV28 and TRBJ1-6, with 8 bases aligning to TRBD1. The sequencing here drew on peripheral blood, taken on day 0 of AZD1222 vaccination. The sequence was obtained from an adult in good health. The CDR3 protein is CASSPSGQALNSPLHF. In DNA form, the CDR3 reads TGTGCCAGCAGTCCCTCGGGACAGGCTCTGAATTCACCCCTCCACTTT.